This is a list of T cell receptor beta chains from one sample in a study of naive and memory T cell subsets. TCRdb called the UMI-ligation and nested PCR reads again in MiXCR, with one record for every CDR3 protein. The table includes more than 30,000 distinct CDR3 sequences, approximately 6.7% detected once. The sequencing here drew on skin, taken from a tuberculin skin test site. The source is an adult in good health. CDR3s include the opening cysteine and the closing phenylalanine or tryptophan. The order of the fields is CDR3 protein, CDR3 DNA, V gene, D gene, clone size, J gene. D genes are given only for firm matches. Clone size is not always given. Where it is, it says once, few, many or a class for expanded clones.

CASRAVTDTQYF	TGTGCCAGCAGGGCAGTCACAGATACGCAGTATTTT	TRBV12-3/TRBV12-4	.	many	TRBJ2-3
CASSGGGNTGELFF	TGTGCCAGCAGCGGCGGGGGGAACACCGGGGAGCTGTTTTTT	TRBV6-6	TRBD2	many	TRBJ2-2
CASSTRQGRNGYTF	TGTGCCAGCAGCACACGACAGGGAAGGAATGGCTACACCTTC	TRBV13	TRBD1	many	TRBJ1-2
CASSPRGLTEAFF	TGTGCCAGCAGTCCCAGGGGGCTCACTGAAGCTTTCTTT	TRBV6-2/TRBV6-3	TRBD1	many	TRBJ1-1
CASSPLSSLETYNEQFF	TGTGCCAGCAGTCCCCTTAGTAGCTTGGAAACCTACAATGAGCAGTTCTTC	TRBV6-6	.	many	TRBJ2-1
CASTGDRLADTQYF	TGTGCCAGTACCGGGGACAGGTTGGCAGATACGCAGTATTTT	TRBV19	TRBD1	many	TRBJ2-3
CASSLPTRTSRRKSSYNEQFF	TGTGCCAGCAGCTTACCGACAAGGACTAGTAGGCGGAAAAGCTCCTACAATGAGCAGTTCTTC	TRBV7-2	TRBD2	many	TRBJ2-1
CSARVTSPDTGELFF	TGCAGTGCTAGAGTAACTAGTCCCGACACCGGGGAGCTGTTTTTT	TRBV20-1	.	many	TRBJ2-2
CASSPQSPIGDRSGGYTF	TGTGCCAGCTCACCCCAATCCCCCATAGGGGATAGGTCAGGCGGCTACACCTTC	TRBV18	.	many	TRBJ1-2
CSARQVDTGELFF	TGCAGCGCTAGACAGGTGGACACCGGGGAGCTGTTTTTT	TRBV29-1	.	few	TRBJ2-2
CASSLIGDRVGNTIYF	TGTGCCAGCAGCTTAATTGGGGACAGGGTTGGAAACACCATATATTTT	TRBV7-2	TRBD1	many	TRBJ1-3
CASSLRGPGANVLTF	TGTGCCAGTAGTCTTAGGGGGCCTGGGGCCAACGTCCTGACTTTC	TRBV19	TRBD1	many	TRBJ2-6
CASSPRTQMGDTF	TGTGCCAGCAGCCCGCGGACCCAGATGGGCGACACCTTC	TRBV7-9	.	.	TRBJ1-2
CASSLVRSAGELFF	TGCGCCAGCAGCTTGGTGAGGTCGGCCGGGGAGCTGTTTTTT	TRBV5-1	.	many	TRBJ2-2
CASSLVYFTGSNEQFF	TGTGCCAGCAGCTTGGTGTACTTCACAGGGTCCAATGAGCAGTTCTTC	TRBV5-6	.	few	TRBJ2-1
CASSLAGRNTEAFF	TGTGCCAGCAGCTTAGCGGGAAGGAACACTGAAGCTTTCTTT	TRBV11-2	.	many	TRBJ1-1
CASSFFVRRPETQYF	TGTGCCAGCAGTTTCTTCGTGAGACGTCCGGAGACCCAGTACTTC	TRBV12-3/TRBV12-4	.	medium-sized	TRBJ2-5
CASSPAGVTDTQYF	TGTGCCAGCAGTCCTGCGGGGGTCACAGATACGCAGTATTTT	TRBV14	TRBD2	many	TRBJ2-3
CASSSGSTRTDTQYF	TGCGCCAGCAGCTCCGGGTCGACAAGGACAGATACGCAGTATTTT	TRBV5-1	.	few	TRBJ2-3
CSGHRGRGTEAFF	TGCAGCGGACACAGGGGTCGGGGCACTGAAGCTTTCTTT	TRBV29-1	TRBD1	.	TRBJ1-1
CAISDSLVGVNQPQHF	TGTGCCATCAGTGATTCGTTAGTCGGGGTCAATCAGCCCCAGCATTTT	TRBV10-3	.	many	TRBJ1-5
CASSLPSGGALNRADTQYF	TGTGCCAGCAGCCTCCCTAGCGGGGGGGCCTTAAATCGCGCAGATACGCAGTATTTT	TRBV12-3/TRBV12-4	TRBD2	many	TRBJ2-3
CASSIAGGEVYNEQFF	TGTGCCAGTAGTATAGCTGGCGGGGAGGTCTACAATGAGCAGTTCTTC	TRBV19	.	.	TRBJ2-1
CSATYSGQGAVGQPQHF	TGCAGTGCTACATATTCAGGACAGGGGGCGGTGGGACAGCCCCAGCATTTT	TRBV20-1	TRBD1	many	TRBJ1-5
CASSQDLLGASYGTF	TGTGCCAGCAGCCAAGATCTATTGGGGGCAAGCTATGGCACCTTC	TRBV7-2	.	few	TRBJ1-2
CSARDRRTGLIYEQYF	TGCAGTGCTAGAGATCGGCGGACAGGGTTGATATACGAGCAGTACTTC	TRBV20-1	TRBD1	many	TRBJ2-7
CASSLTLGQGIQETQYF	TGTGCCAGCAGTCTCACTCTCGGACAGGGGATCCAAGAGACCCAGTACTTC	TRBV7-2	TRBD1	many	TRBJ2-5
CASSQDGSTSYEQYF	TGTGCCAGCAGCCAAGATGGCAGCACCTCCTACGAGCAGTACTTC	TRBV3-1	.	many	TRBJ2-7
CASSLKGGYTF	TGTGCCAGCAGCTTGAAGGGTGGCTACACCTTC	TRBV5-5	.	.	TRBJ1-2
CSARGETVQETQYF	TGCAGTGCTAGAGGGGAGACAGTTCAAGAGACCCAGTACTTC	TRBV20-1	.	many	TRBJ2-5
CASRPPASTDTQYF	TGTGCCAGCAGGCCCCCCGCTAGCACAGATACGCAGTATTTT	TRBV7-2	.	many	TRBJ2-3
CASSSYPGTPNTGELFF	TGTGCCAGCAGCTCATACCCCGGGACACCTAACACCGGGGAGCTGTTTTTT	TRBV7-3	.	few	TRBJ2-2
CASSLEGGTWELFF	TGCGCCAGCAGCTTGGAAGGCGGGACATGGGAGCTGTTTTTT	TRBV5-1	.	few	TRBJ2-2
CASSPLWASGGPRKETQYF	TGTGCCAGCAGCCCACTGTGGGCTAGCGGGGGCCCTCGGAAGGAGACCCAGTACTTC	TRBV7-9	TRBD2	few	TRBJ2-5
CSVEGFGGNSYEQYF	TGCAGCGTTGAAGGCTTCGGGGGAAACTCCTACGAGCAGTACTTC	TRBV29-1	.	many	TRBJ2-7
CASSFDLWRSGNTIYF	TGTGCCAGCAGTTTTGACCTGTGGCGCTCTGGAAACACCATATATTTT	TRBV12-3/TRBV12-4	.	many	TRBJ1-3
CASTEVSYNEQFF	TGTGCCAGCACCGAGGTATCCTACAATGAGCAGTTCTTC	TRBV2	.	medium-sized	TRBJ2-1
CASSLSANTEAFF	TGTGCCAGCAGTTTGTCAGCGAACACTGAAGCTTTCTTT	TRBV12-3/TRBV12-4	.	medium-sized	TRBJ1-1
CASSLGTGSITETQYF	TGTGCCAGCAGCTTGGGGACGGGGTCAATTACGGAGACCCAGTACTTC	TRBV5-4	.	many	TRBJ2-5
CASSRRTSGISGANVLTF	TGTGCCAGCAGTCGGCGGACTAGCGGGATCTCTGGGGCCAACGTCCTGACTTTC	TRBV6-5	TRBD2	many	TRBJ2-6
CASSEGDALAGEAFF	TGTGCCAGCAGTGAGGGGGACGCCCTGGCTGGGGAAGCTTTCTTT	TRBV2	.	.	TRBJ1-1
CASSLARESYEQYF	TGTGCCAGCAGCTTGGCCAGAGAGTCCTACGAGCAGTACTTC	TRBV7-8	.	many	TRBJ2-7
CSARHRLNTEAFF	TGCAGTGCTAGGCATAGGCTGAACACTGAAGCTTTCTTT	TRBV20-1	.	.	TRBJ1-1
CASSLAGVPGELFF	TGTGCCAGCAGCCTTGCGGGGGTACCCGGGGAGCTGTTTTTT	TRBV7-6	TRBD2	medium-sized	TRBJ2-2
CASRIRVGTGELFF	TGTGCCAGCAGGATCAGGGTCGGGACCGGGGAGCTGTTTTTT	TRBV2	.	.	TRBJ2-2
CASSPPIQRGRGNEQFF	TGTGCCAGCTCACCACCGATTCAGCGGGGTCGGGGCAATGAGCAGTTCTTC	TRBV18	TRBD2	.	TRBJ2-1
CASSASRQVSGTDTQYF	TGTGCCAGCAGTGCGAGCCGACAGGTATCTGGCACAGATACGCAGTATTTT	TRBV6-5	.	many	TRBJ2-3
CASSKPGATNTEAFF	TGTGCCAGCAGTAAGCCAGGGGCTACGAACACTGAAGCTTTCTTT	TRBV6-6	.	.	TRBJ1-1
CASSYSRSFGSGANVLTF	TGTGCCAGCAGTTACTCGCGGTCGTTTGGGTCTGGGGCCAACGTCCTGACTTTC	TRBV6-5	.	many	TRBJ2-6
CASRQQGSGDYGYTF	TGTGCCAGCAGGCAACAGGGCTCAGGGGACTATGGCTACACCTTC	TRBV6-6	.	.	TRBJ1-2
CASSSQDSTYEQYF	TGCGCCAGCAGCTCCCAGGACAGTACCTACGAGCAGTACTTC	TRBV5-1	.	few	TRBJ2-7
CASSLERQNTDTQYF	TGTGCCAGCAGCCTTGAGCGACAGAACACAGATACGCAGTATTTT	TRBV5-4	.	many	TRBJ2-3
CASSQDPGRLPFEQYF	TGCGCCAGCAGCCAAGATCCGGGACGGCTACCTTTCGAGCAGTACTTC	TRBV4-1	.	many	TRBJ2-7
CSANPVTEQFF	TGCAGTGCCAATCCAGTTACTGAGCAGTTCTTC	TRBV20-1	.	many	TRBJ2-1
CASRSDREGETQYF	TGTGCCAGCAGGTCCGACAGGGAAGGAGAGACCCAGTACTTC	TRBV12-3/TRBV12-4	TRBD1	few	TRBJ2-5
CSARRVPNQPQHF	TGCAGTGCTAGAAGGGTCCCCAACCAGCCCCAGCATTTT	TRBV20-1	.	medium-sized	TRBJ1-5
CASSRTGLRGEAFF	TGTGCCAGCAGTAGGACAGGGCTAAGAGGTGAAGCTTTCTTT	TRBV6-1	TRBD1	few	TRBJ1-1
CASSRDRASNQPQHF	TGTGCCAGTAGTAGGGACAGGGCAAGCAATCAGCCCCAGCATTTT	TRBV19	TRBD1	many	TRBJ1-5
CASTPRWDLRNEQFF	TGTGCCAGCACCCCCCGGTGGGACCTCAGGAATGAGCAGTTCTTC	TRBV2	.	many	TRBJ2-1
CASSLVGTQETQYF	TGTGCCAGCAGCTTAGTGGGCACCCAAGAGACCCAGTACTTC	TRBV7-6	.	.	TRBJ2-5